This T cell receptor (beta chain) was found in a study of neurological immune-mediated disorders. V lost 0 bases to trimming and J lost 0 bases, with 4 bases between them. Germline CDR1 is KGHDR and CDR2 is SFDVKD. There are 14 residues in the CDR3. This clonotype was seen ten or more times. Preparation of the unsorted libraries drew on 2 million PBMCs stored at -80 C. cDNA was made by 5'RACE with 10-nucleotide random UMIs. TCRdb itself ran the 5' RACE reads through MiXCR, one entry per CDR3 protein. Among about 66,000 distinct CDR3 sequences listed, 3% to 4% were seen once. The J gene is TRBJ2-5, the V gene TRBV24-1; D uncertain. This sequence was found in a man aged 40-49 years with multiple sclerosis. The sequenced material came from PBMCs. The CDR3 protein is CATSDLYNQETQYF. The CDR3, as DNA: TGTGCCACCAGTGATTTGTACAACCAAGAGACCCAGTACTTC.